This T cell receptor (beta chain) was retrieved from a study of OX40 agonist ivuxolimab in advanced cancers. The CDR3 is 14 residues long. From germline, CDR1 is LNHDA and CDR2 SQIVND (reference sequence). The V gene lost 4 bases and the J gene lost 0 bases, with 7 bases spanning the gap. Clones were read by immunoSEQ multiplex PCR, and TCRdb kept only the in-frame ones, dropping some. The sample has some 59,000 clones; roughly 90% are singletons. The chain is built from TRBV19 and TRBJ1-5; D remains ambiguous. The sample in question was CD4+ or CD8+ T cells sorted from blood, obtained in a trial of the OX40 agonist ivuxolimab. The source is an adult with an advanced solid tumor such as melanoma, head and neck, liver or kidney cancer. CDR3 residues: CASSKDGSNQPQHF. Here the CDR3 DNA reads TGTGCCAGTAGTAAGGACGGTAGCAATCAGCCCCAGCATTTT.